Below, 11 T cell receptor beta chains from the same sample are listed, as sequenced in a study of T cell changes during pregnancy in multiple sclerosis (dated by TCRdb to between 2017 and 2020). The library was prepared using the immunoSEQ multiplex PCR assay. Held by TCRdb, this immuneACCESS table contains in-frame sequences only and omits some clones. Under half of the omission traces to an unresolved V gene where checked; the cause of the rest is unknown. The sample records more than 65,000 clones, 91% of which are singletons. The top ten constitute approximately 2.5% of the sample. The material was peripheral blood, obtained in the first trimester of pregnancy. Receptors were obtained from a female donor with multiple sclerosis, enrolled in a pregnancy study.

V gene TRBV7-2 combines with J gene TRBJ2-5; D ambiguous. Trimming removed 6 bases from V and 1 base from J, with 15 bases in between. The CDR3 extends over 15 amino acids. Germline values: CDR1 SGHTA, CDR2 FQGNSA. The CDR3 loop is CASSSLGAPQETQYF. For the CDR3, the DNA is TGTGCCAGCAGTTCCCTAGGAGCACCCCAAGAGACCCAGTACTTC.

The chain couples TRBV5-6 to TRBJ2-1; 10 bases agree with TRBD1. The germline gives CDR1 SGHDT, CDR2 YYEEEE. CDR3 size: 15 residues. The trim removed 5 bases at V and 5 bases at J, leaving 7 bases unmatched. CDR3 protein: CASRRTGQGNNEQFF. The CDR3 DNA reads TGTGCCAGCAGGAGGACGGGACAGGGGAACAATGAGCAGTTCTTC. Drawing the rest from reference TRBV5-6 and TRBJ2-1, the complete variable domain is DAGVTQSPTHLIKTRGQQVTLRCSPKSGHDTVSWYQQALGQGPQFIFQYYEEEERQRGNFPDRFSGHQFPNYSSELNVNALLLGDSALYLCASRRTGQGNNEQFFGPGTRLTVL.

This chain connects TRBV6-6 to TRBJ1-2; TRBD1 matches at 7 bases. CDR3 length: 14 amino acids. Germline lookup yields CDR1 MNHNY and CDR2 SVGAGI (reference sequence). Trimming took 6 bases from V and 2 from J; bases not matched to a gene: 6. This CDR3 reads CASRPGQTNYGYTF. CDR3 DNA: TGTGCCAGCAGACCGGGACAGACAAACTATGGCTACACCTTC.

This sequence joins TRBV9 and TRBJ2-7; 9 bases map to TRBD2. The V segment lost 3 bases and the J segment 2 bases; nucleotides outside the gene matches: 6. CDR1 SGDLS and CDR2 YYNGEE come from the germline V gene. The length of the CDR3 is 15 residues. CDR3 protein: CASSAIAGEPYEQYF. The CDR3, as DNA: TGTGCCAGCAGCGCTATAGCGGGAGAGCCCTACGAGCAGTACTTC.

The chain combines TRBV7-9 with TRBJ1-4; 12 nucleotides match TRBD1. J lost 0 bases, V lost 3 bases, and 8 bases had no gene match. This CDR3 has 19 residues. Germline V CDR1 and CDR2: SEHNR, FQNEAQ (reference sequence). The chain's CDR3 is CASSFAGTGGLSTNEKLFF. The CDR3 DNA reads as TGTGCCAGCAGCTTTGCCGGGACAGGGGGCCTCTCAACTAATGAAAAACTGTTTTTT. The full variable domain, rest sourced from reference TRBV7-9 and TRBJ1-4, is DTGVSQNPRHKITKRGQNVTFRCDPISEHNRLYWYRQTLGQGPEFLTYFQNEAQLEKSRLLSDRFSAERPKGSFSTLEIQRTEQGDSAMYLCASSFAGTGGLSTNEKLFFGSGTQLSVL.

The chain links TRBV30 to TRBJ1-1; TRBD1 agrees at 7 bases. V was clipped by 8 bases and J by 1 base; unmatched bases: 7. Germline values: CDR1 GTSNPN, CDR2 SVGIG (reference sequence). CDR3 length equals 13 residues. This chain's CDR3 is CAQIRQGNTEAFF. The CDR3 nucleotides are TGTGCCCAAATAAGACAGGGGAACACTGAAGCTTTCTTT.

Only one count was recorded for this clone. V gene TRBV5-4 combines with J gene TRBJ2-3, with D possibly TRBD2 on 5 matching bases. Germline V gene lookup returns CDR1 SGHNT and CDR2 YYREEE (reference sequence). The CDR3 loop spans 13 amino acids. Trimming removed 3 bases at V and 8 bases at J, with 13 bases between. For the CDR3, the DNA is TGTGCCAGCAGCTCGGACTGGACGGGTACGCAGTATTTT. It codes for CASSSDWTGTQYF.

This rearrangement joins TRBV10-2 to TRBJ2-7; 7 positions agree with TRBD2. The ends lost 0 bases at V and 10 bases at J; junction bases unmatched: 9. The germline gives CDR1 WSHSY, CDR2 SAAADI. This CDR3 contains 14 residues. The chain's CDR3 is CASSESGLGIVQYF. DNA of the CDR3: TGCGCCAGCAGTGAGTCCGGACTAGGGATCGTCCAGTACTTC.

The J gene is TRBJ1-1, the V gene TRBV5-1, with 8 nucleotides matching TRBD1. Germline CDR1 reads SGHRS; CDR2 reads YFSETQ. CDR3 length: 13 amino acids. Germline trimming cut 6 bases from V and 4 bases from J; bases unmatched to any gene: 5. The DNA of the CDR3 is TGCGCCAGCACCACAACAGGGGGCACTGAAGCTTTCTTT. Translation gives CASTTTGGTEAFF.

The sample holds one count of this clone. The V call is TRBV18, the J call TRBJ2-6, with 7 positions matching TRBD1. Germline assignment: CDR1 KGHSH and CDR2 LQKENI. V shed 1 base, J shed 2 bases, and the junction held 17 bases outside the gene matches. The CDR3 is 21 residues long. CDR3: CASSPLPHGPGGIPGANVLTF. DNA of the CDR3: TGTGCCAGCTCACCACTACCCCACGGACCAGGGGGAATACCTGGGGCCAACGTCCTGACTTTC.

The chain couples TRBV4-1 to TRBJ2-7; D possibly corresponds to TRBD1 (6 bases). The ends were cut back, 3 bases at V and 0 bases at J, with 9 bases in the middle. Per the germline V gene, CDR1 is MGHRA and CDR2 is YSYEKL. The CDR3 is 14 amino acids. CDR3 DNA sequence: TGCGCCAGCAGCCAGCAGGGGTCCTCCTACGAGCAGTACTTC. It encodes CASSQQGSSYEQYF.